The TCR beta chain described here comes from a study of blood T cell repertoires in COVID-19. Study background: From the United States, Italy and Spain came samples of acute and convalescent COVID-19. Sources were T cells, B-cell-depleted T cells, or PBMCs; the material itself was cDNA or gDNA.

The CDR3 is 16 residues long. The V and J ends lost 4 bases and 7 bases, in that order; junction bases with no gene match: 9. From germline, CDR1 is LNHDA and CDR2 SQIVND (reference sequence). Here immunoSEQ multiplex PCR was the method, and the copy in TCRdb shows in-frame clones only, minus some. The table has 250,000 to 300,000 clones, approximately 88% seen once. The clonotype comes from a woman in her seventies with COVID-19, enrolled during active disease. This chain links TRBV19 with TRBJ2-1, with 11 bases that match TRBD2. The sequencing input was peripheral blood. This CDR3 reads CASSTTSGTFGNEQFF. As DNA, the CDR3 is TGTGCCAGTAGTACGACTAGCGGGACGTTTGGGAATGAGCAGTTCTTC.